This TCR beta chain came from a study of control samples from healthy donors and cancer patients. V lost 1 base and J lost 10; bases outside the gene matches: 7. The CDR3 spans 15 residues. The germline CDR1 and CDR2 sequences are KGHSH and LQKENI. This table comes from immunoSEQ multiplex PCR, and its TCRdb copy is limited to in-frame clones, with some not included. The sample gives 200,000 to 250,000 clones, roughly 94% of which show up once; about 1.6% is in the top ten. The sample comprised blood. The clonotype originates from a man over 45 in good health. V usage is TRBV18 and J usage is TRBJ1-6; 7 bases are shared with TRBD1. CDR3 region: CASSPQGALLSPLHF. The CDR3 DNA is TGTGCCAGCTCACCACAGGGGGCCTTACTATCACCCCTCCACTTT.